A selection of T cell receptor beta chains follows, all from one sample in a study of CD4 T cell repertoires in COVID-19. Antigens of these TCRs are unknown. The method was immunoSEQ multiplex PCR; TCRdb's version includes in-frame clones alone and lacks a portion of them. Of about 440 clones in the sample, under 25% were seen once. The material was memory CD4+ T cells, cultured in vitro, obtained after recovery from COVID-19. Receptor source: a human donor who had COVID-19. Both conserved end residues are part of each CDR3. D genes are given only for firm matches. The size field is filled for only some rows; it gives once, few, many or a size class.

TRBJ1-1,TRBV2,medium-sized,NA,TGTGCCAGCAGTGACGCAGGGATGAACACTGAAGCTTTCTTT,CASSDAGMNTEAFF
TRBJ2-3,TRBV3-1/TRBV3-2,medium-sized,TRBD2,TGTGCCAGCAGCCTACCGGGACTAGCGGTGCTAGATACGCAGTATTTT,CASSLPGLAVLDTQYF
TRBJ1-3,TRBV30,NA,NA,TGTGCCTGGAGTGTTCGGGGGAGCCTCGGAAACACCATATATTTT,CAWSVRGSLGNTIYF
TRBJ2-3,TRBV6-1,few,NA,TGTGCCAGCACCAAGACTAGGTCCACAGATACGCAGTATTTT,CASTKTRSTDTQYF
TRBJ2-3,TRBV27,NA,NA,TGTGCCAGCACCTCCCGGAGTCGAGATACGCAGTATTTT,CASTSRSRDTQYF
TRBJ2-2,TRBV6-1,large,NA,TGTGCCAGCAGGGAAGGGTTAGTCACCGGGGAGCTGTTTTTT,CASREGLVTGELFF
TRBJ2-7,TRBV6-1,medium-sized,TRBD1,TGTGCCAGCAATAGAGCATCGACAGGGGACGAGCAGTACTTC,CASNRASTGDEQYF
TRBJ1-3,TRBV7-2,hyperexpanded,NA,TGTGCCAGCTCTGACCCCGGGGGGACATCCGGAAACACCATATATTTT,CASSDPGGTSGNTIYF
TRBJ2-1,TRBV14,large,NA,TGTGCCAGCAGCCAAGTGAGGAACAATGAGCAGTTCTTC,CASSQVRNNEQFF
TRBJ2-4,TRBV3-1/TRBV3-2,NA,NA,TGTGCCAGCAGCGTTCTCCTTCCCATTTGCAAAAAAAACATTCAGTACTTC,CASSVLLPICKKNIQYF
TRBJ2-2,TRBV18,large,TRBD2,TGTGCCAGCTCACCGAACCTTTTAGCGGGGAACACCGGGGAGCTGTTTTTT,CASSPNLLAGNTGELFF
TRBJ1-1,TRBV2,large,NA,TGTGCCAGCAGTGGTTACATGAACACTGAAGCTTTCTTT,CASSGYMNTEAFF
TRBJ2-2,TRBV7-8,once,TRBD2,TGTGCCAGCAGAGGTCTAGCGGGGGCAACGAACACCGGGGAGCTGTTTTTT,CASRGLAGATNTGELFF
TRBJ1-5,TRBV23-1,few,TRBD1,TGCGCCAGCGGGCGAAAGGGACAGGCAAAATATAGCAATCAGCCCCAGCATTTT,CASGRKGQAKYSNQPQHF
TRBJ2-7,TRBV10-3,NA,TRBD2,TGTGCCATCACCAGGGGACTAGCGGGATTCTACGAGCAGTACTTC,CAITRGLAGFYEQYF
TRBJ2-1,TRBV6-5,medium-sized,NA,TGTGCCAGCAGCCCGGAACGAGGGAATGAGCAGTTCTTC,CASSPERGNEQFF
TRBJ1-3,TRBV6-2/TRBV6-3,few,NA,TGTGCCAGCAGTCCCCCGGGACAACTCTCTGGAAACACCATATATTTT,CASSPPGQLSGNTIYF
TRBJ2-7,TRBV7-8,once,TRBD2,TGTGCCAGCAGCCAAAGGACTAGCGGCTACGAGCAGTACTTC,CASSQRTSGYEQYF
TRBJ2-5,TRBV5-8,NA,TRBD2,TGTGCCAGCAGCTTGAGTAATCCTAGCGGAGGACAAGAGACCCAGTACTTC,CASSLSNPSGGQETQYF
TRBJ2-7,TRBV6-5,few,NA,TGTGCCAGCACCGAACCCCCACTTTCTAACGAGCAGTACTTC,CASTEPPLSNEQYF
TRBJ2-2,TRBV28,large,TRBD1,TGTGCCAGCAGTTTAATAGGGGGCCTCGGAACCGGGGAGCTGTTTTTT,CASSLIGGLGTGELFF
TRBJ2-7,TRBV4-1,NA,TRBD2,TGCGCCAGCAGCAGGGGAGGGGTGTTGGAGCAGTACTTC,CASSRGGVLEQYF
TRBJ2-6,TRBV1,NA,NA,TGCACCAGCAGTCGGGCCAACGTCCTGACTTTC,CTSSRANVLTF